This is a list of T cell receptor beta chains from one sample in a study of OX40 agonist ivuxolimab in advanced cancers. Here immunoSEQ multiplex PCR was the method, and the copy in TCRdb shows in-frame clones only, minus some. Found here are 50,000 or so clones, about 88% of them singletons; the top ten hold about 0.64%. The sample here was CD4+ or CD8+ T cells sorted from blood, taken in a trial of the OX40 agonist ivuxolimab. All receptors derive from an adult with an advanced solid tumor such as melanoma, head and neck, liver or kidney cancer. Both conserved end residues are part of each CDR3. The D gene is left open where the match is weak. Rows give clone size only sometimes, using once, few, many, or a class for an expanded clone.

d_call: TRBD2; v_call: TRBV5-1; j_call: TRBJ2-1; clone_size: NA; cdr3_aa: CASSSQGTSGYNEQFF; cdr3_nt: TGCGCCAGCAGCTCACAGGGAACTAGCGGATACAATGAGCAGTTCTTC
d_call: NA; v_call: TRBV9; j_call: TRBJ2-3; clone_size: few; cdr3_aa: CASSPGTDTQYF; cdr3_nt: TGTGCCAGCAGCCCCGGGACAGATACGCAGTATTTT
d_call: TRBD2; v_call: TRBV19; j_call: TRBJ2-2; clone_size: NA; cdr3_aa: CASSIDLSGRVTGELFF; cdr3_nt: TGTGCCAGTAGTATAGATCTGAGCGGGAGGGTCACCGGGGAGCTGTTTTTT
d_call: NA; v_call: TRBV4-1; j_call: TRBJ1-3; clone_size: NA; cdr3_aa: CASSQDGAISGNTIYF; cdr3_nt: TGCGCCAGCAGCCAAGATGGGGCCATCTCTGGAAACACCATATATTTT
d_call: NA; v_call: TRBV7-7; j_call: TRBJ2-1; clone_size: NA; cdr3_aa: CASSLNPQNEQFF; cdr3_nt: TGTGCTAGCAGCTTAAATCCGCAGAATGAGCAGTTCTTC
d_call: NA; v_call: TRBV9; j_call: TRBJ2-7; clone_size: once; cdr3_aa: CASSVGNLGAHEQYF; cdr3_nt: TGTGCCAGCAGCGTCGGAAACCTGGGGGCCCACGAGCAGTACTTC
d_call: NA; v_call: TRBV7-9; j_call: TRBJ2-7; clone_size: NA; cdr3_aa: CASSSGPYEQYF; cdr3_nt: TGTGCCAGCAGCTCTGGACCCTACGAGCAGTACTTC
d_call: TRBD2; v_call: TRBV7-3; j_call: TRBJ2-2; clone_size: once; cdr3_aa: CASSAGGANTGELFF; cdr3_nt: TGTGCCAGCAGCGCCGGGGGGGCGAACACCGGGGAGCTGTTTTTT
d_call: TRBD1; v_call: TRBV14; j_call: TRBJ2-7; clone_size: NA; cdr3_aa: CASSPISRDRDYEQYF; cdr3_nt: TGTGCCAGCAGCCCTATTTCCCGGGACAGGGACTACGAGCAGTACTTC
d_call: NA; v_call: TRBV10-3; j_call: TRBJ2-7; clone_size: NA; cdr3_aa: CAISFQTGYEQYF; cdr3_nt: TGTGCCATCAGTTTTCAGACAGGCTACGAGCAGTACTTC
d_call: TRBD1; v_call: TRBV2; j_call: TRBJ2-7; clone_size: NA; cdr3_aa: CASSSDRPYEQYF; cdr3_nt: TGTGCCAGCAGTTCGGACAGGCCCTACGAGCAGTACTTC
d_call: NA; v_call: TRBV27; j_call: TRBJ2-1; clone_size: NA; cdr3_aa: CATGRRGGGGNEQFF; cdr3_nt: TGTGCCACTGGACGCAGGGGGGGAGGGGGAAATGAGCAGTTCTTC
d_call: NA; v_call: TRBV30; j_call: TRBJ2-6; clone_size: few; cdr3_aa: CAWSVSSGANVLTF; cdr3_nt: TGTGCCTGGAGTGTAAGCTCTGGGGCCAACGTCCTGACTTTC
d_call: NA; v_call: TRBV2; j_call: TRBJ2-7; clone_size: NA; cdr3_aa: CASKGGSYEQYF; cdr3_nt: TGTGCCAGCAAAGGGGGGTCCTACGAGCAGTACTTC
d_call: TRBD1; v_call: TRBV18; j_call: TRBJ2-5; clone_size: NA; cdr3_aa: CASSPATGAGETQYF; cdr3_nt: TGTGCCAGCTCACCGGCGACAGGGGCGGGAGAGACCCAGTACTTC
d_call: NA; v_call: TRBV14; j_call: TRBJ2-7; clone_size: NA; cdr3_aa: CASRRTGVWEQYF; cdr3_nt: TGTGCCAGCAGACGGACGGGGGTGTGGGAGCAGTACTTC
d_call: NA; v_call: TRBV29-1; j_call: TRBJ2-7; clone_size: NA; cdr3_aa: CSVEDQDMTYEQYF; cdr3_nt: TGCAGCGTTGAAGATCAGGACATGACCTACGAGCAGTACTTC
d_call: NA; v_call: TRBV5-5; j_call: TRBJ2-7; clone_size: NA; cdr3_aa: CASSLVGEAYEQYF; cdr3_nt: TGTGCCAGCAGCTTGGTAGGGGAGGCCTACGAGCAGTACTTC
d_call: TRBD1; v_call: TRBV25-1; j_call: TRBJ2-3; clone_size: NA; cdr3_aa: CASSEYQGAQRQYF; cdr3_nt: TGTGCCAGCAGTGAATATCAGGGGGCCCAAAGGCAGTATTTT
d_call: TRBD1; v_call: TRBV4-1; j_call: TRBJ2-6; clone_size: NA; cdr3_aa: CASSQGQGNSGANVLTF; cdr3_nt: TGCGCCAGCAGCCAGGGACAGGGGAACTCTGGGGCCAACGTCCTGACTTTC
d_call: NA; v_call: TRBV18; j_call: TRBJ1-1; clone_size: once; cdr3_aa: CASSPAGTGNTEAFF; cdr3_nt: TGTGCCAGCTCACCTGCCGGTACCGGTAACACTGAAGCTTTCTTT
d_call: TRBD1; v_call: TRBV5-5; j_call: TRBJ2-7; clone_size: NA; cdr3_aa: CASSLETGRYEQYF; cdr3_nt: TGTGCCAGCAGCTTGGAGACAGGGCGCTACGAGCAGTACTTC
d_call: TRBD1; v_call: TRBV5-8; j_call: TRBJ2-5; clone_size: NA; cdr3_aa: CASSLEGARETQYF; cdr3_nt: TGTGCCAGCAGCTTGGAGGGGGCTCGGGAGACCCAGTACTTC
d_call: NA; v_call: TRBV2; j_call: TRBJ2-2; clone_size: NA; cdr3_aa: CASSVTGELFF; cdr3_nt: TGTGCCAGCAGTGTTACCGGGGAGCTGTTTTTT
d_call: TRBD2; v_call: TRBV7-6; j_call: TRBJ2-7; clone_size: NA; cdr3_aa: CASSTTSGRARAYEQYF; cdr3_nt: TGTGCCAGCAGCACGACTAGCGGGAGGGCAAGGGCCTACGAGCAGTACTTC
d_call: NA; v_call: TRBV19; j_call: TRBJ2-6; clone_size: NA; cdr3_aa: CASSILVDGANVLTF; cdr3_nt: TGTGCCAGTAGTATTTTGGTAGATGGGGCCAACGTCCTGACTTTC
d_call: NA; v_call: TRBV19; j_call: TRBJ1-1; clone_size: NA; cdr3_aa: CASTSFWGATGGAFF; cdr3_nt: TGTGCCAGTACCTCTTTCTGGGGGGCAACAGGTGGAGCTTTCTTT
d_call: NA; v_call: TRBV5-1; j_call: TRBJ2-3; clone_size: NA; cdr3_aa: CASSPEGEHSTDTQYF; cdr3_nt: TGCGCCAGCAGCCCGGAGGGTGAGCATAGCACAGATACGCAGTATTTT
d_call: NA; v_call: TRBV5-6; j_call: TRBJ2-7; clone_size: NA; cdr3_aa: CASSSPEGGPKSYEQYF; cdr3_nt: TGTGCCAGCAGCTCCCCTGAGGGGGGGCCTAAGAGCTACGAGCAGTACTTC
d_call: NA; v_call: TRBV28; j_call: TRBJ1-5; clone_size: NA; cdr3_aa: CASSLKRGSNQPQHF; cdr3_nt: TGTGCCAGCAGTCTGAAACGGGGTAGCAATCAGCCCCAGCATTTT
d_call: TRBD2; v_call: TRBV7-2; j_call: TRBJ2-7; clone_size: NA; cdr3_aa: CASSFTTSGSYEQYF; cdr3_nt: TGTGCCAGCAGCTTTACGACTAGCGGGAGTTACGAGCAGTACTTC
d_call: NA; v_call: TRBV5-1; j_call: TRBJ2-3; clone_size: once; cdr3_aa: CASTSLSRGTSTDTQYF; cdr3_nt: TGCGCCAGCACCTCCCTATCCAGGGGAACTAGCACAGATACGCAGTATTTT
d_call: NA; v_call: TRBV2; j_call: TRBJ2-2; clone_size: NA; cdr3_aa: CASSEVGYPGELFF; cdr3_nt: TGTGCCAGCAGTGAAGTGGGATATCCCGGGGAGCTGTTTTTT